The 30 T cell receptor beta chains below were found in one sample sequenced in a study of cytomegalovirus exposure and HLA in healthy donors. A multiplex PCR was run with 60 Vbeta primers and 13 Jbeta primers. Using immunoSEQ multiplex PCR, the repertoire was profiled, and TCRdb retains in-frame clones only, with some absent. The table lists tens of thousands of clones, under 80% of them singletons, with roughly 4.9% in the top ten. Sequencing was done on a sample of PBMCs. Every receptor here comes from a man aged 60 to 75 in good health and CMV-seropositive.

The rearrangement links TRBV7-9 to TRBJ1-5, with TRBD1 matching 8 bases. Germline V gene sequence: CDR1 SEHNR, CDR2 FQNEAQ (reference sequence). The CDR3 runs to 13 residues. V was pared by 5 bases and J by 8 bases, with 5 bases of the junction left unmatched. CDR3 amino acids: CASSPTGGEPQHF. The CDR3 DNA sequence: TGTGCCAGCAGCCCCACAGGGGGGGAGCCCCAGCATTTT.

This clone came up once. This chain uses TRBV2 with TRBJ2-5, with D unresolved. The J call may not be correct, given that the DNA end is closer to TRBJ2-7. Germline CDR1 SNHLY, CDR2 FYNNEI. This CDR3 contains 12 residues. CDR3 sequence reads: CASRTVGYEQYF. Written as DNA, the CDR3 is TGTGCCAGCAGGACTGTAGGCTACGAGCAGTACTTC.

The gene calls are TRBV4-1 and TRBJ2-7; a possible D gene is TRBD1 (6 bases). CDR1 is MGHRA and CDR2 is YSYEKL in the germline V gene. CDR3 length: 16 residues. V gave up 3 bases and J gave up 3 bases, with 18 bases separating them. The CDR3 protein is CASSQRGTDFNYEQYF. In nucleotides, the CDR3 is TGCGCCAGCAGCCAGAGGGGGACGGACTTTAACTACGAGCAGTACTTC.

The chain is built from TRBV18 and TRBJ1-1, with D maybe TRBD1 (5 bases). The CDR3 is 13 residues long. The germline gives CDR1 KGHSH, CDR2 LQKENI. Trimming took off 3 bases at V and 8 bases at J, with 13 bases between the two ends. The CDR3 reads CASSPIRDSEAFF. The CDR3 coding sequence is TGTGCCAGCTCACCGATCAGGGATTCGGAAGCTTTCTTT.

V usage is TRBV27 and J usage is TRBJ2-7; D unclear. The CDR3 has 13 residues. The germline V gene encodes CDR1 MNHEY and CDR2 SMNVEV (reference sequence). V lost 5 bases and J lost 2, with 10 bases in between. CDR3 DNA sequence: TGTGCCAGCAGTCCCCAGCGAACCTACGAGCAGTACTTC. Its protein product is CASSPQRTYEQYF.

The chain employs TRBV28 and TRBJ2-7, with a tentative D call TRBD1 (5 bases). Germline V gives CDR1 MDHEN, CDR2 SYDVKM. The V gene lost 7 bases and the J gene lost 6 bases, with 7 bases spanning the gap. The CDR3 totals 10 residues. Here the CDR3 reads CASNQGEQYF. CDR3 DNA sequence: TGTGCCAGCAACCAGGGCGAGCAGTACTTC.

The chain has TRBV6-5 and TRBJ2-7, with 8 bases aligning to TRBD1. Germline CDR1 and CDR2: MNHEY and SVGAGI. This CDR3 has 13 amino acids. The CDR3 loop is CATSRTGTAEQYF. The CDR3 nucleotides read TGTGCGACCTCTAGGACAGGGACCGCCGAGCAGTACTTC.

The chain carries TRBV11-2 and TRBJ2-7; the match to TRBD2 covers 10 bases. J lost 3 bases, V lost 0 bases, and 11 bases had no gene match. The germline CDR1 and CDR2 sequences are SGHAT and FQNNGV. This CDR3 spans 18 amino acids. For the CDR3, the DNA is TGTGCCAGCAGCTTAGATGAAGCGGGAGGGACAATTTTCTACGAGCAGTACTTC. It is translated as CASSLDEAGGTIFYEQYF.

The chain combines TRBV19 with TRBJ1-2, with TRBD1 matching 8 bases. V gave up 5 bases and J gave up 4 bases; unmatched junction bases: 9. This CDR3 is 15 amino acids long. CDR1 LNHDA and CDR2 SQIVND come from the germline V gene (reference sequence). The CDR3 DNA is TGTGCCAGTAGTGCAGGACAGGGATCGGGCTATGGCTACACCTTC. Its protein product is CASSAGQGSGYGYTF.

The chain is built from TRBV9 and TRBJ2-5; TRBD1 matches 9 bases. The CDR3 length is 14 residues. The trim removed 0 bases at V and 7 bases at J, leaving 4 bases unmatched. CDR1 and CDR2 (germline): SGDLS, YYNGEE. CDR3 nucleotide sequence: TGTGCCAGCAGCGTAGGAGACAGGGGGGGGACCCAGTACTTC. It specifies CASSVGDRGGTQYF.

DNA for the CDR3: TGTGCCAGCAGGGCCTCCTCTCGGGGGAACTATGGCTACACCTTC. It yields the protein CASRASSRGNYGYTF. The V call is TRBV6-5, the J call TRBJ1-2; TRBD1 might be the D (5 bases). This CDR3 comprises 15 residues. Germline V gene lookup returns CDR1 MNHEY and CDR2 SVGAGI. The germline V and J ends were trimmed by 6 bases and 2 bases, with 16 bases remaining between them.

A note on this clone: Other DNA sequences in this sample translate to the same CDR3. This chain joins TRBV6-5 and TRBJ2-5; tentative D call: TRBD2 (6 bases). The V gene lost 8 bases and the J gene lost 7 bases, with 23 bases spanning the gap. The germline V gene encodes CDR1 MNHEY and CDR2 SVGAGI. The CDR3 has 15 amino acids. The CDR3 region is CASGYSGLPEGTQYF. The CDR3 nucleotides are TGTGCCAGCGGCTACTCGGGACTTCCAGAGGGGACCCAGTACTTC.

The chain joins TRBV5-1 to TRBJ2-2, with unresolved D. CDR1 SGHRS and CDR2 YFSETQ come from the germline V gene. The CDR3 has 14 amino acids. The ends were cut back, 5 bases at V and 4 bases at J, with 12 bases in the middle. The CDR3 spells CASRQTLGTGELFF. The CDR3 DNA follows: TGCGCCAGCAGGCAGACCCTAGGCACCGGGGAGCTGTTTTTT.

This chain connects TRBV19 to TRBJ1-5; a weak D match, TRBD1 (5 bases). Germline V gene sequence: CDR1 LNHDA, CDR2 SQIVND (reference sequence). The CDR3 has 16 amino acids. V lost 7 bases and J 0 bases, leaving 16 bases between the germline ends. The CDR3 is CASKSRTQNSNQPQHF. CDR3 DNA sequence: TGTGCCAGTAAATCTCGGACACAAAATAGCAATCAGCCCCAGCATTTT.

This clone was counted a few times. The chain couples TRBV5-1 to TRBJ2-1, with no clear D. Looked up from germline, CDR1 is SGHRS and CDR2 is YFSETQ. This CDR3 has 16 residues. Trimming took off 4 bases at V and 0 bases at J, with 14 bases between the two ends. The CDR3 region is CASSILAGSSYNEQFF. CDR3 DNA sequence: TGCGCCAGCAGCATCTTAGCTGGAAGCTCCTACAATGAGCAGTTCTTC.

The rearrangement links TRBV7-3 to TRBJ2-1; 9 bases are shared with TRBD2. Looked up from germline, CDR1 is SGHTA and CDR2 is FQGTGA. The junction had 8 bases not matched to a gene; V was cut back by 0 bases and J by 8 bases. The length of the CDR3 is 16 residues. In nucleotides, the CDR3 is TGTGCCAGCAGCTTAACGGGAGCTAGCGGGACGTATGAGCAGTTCTTC. Its protein is CASSLTGASGTYEQFF.

The J gene is TRBJ2-3, the V gene TRBV5-1, with D unresolved. The CDR3 is 15 amino acids. Germline CDR1 is SGHRS and CDR2 is YFSETQ. V shed 4 bases and J shed 5 bases, with 17 bases lying between them. In DNA form, the CDR3 reads TGCGCCAGCAGCGCCGGGTCTTCCCTCGAAGATACGCAGTATTTT. Its protein product is CASSAGSSLEDTQYF.

V is TRBV5-4 and J is TRBJ2-1, with D perhaps matching TRBD2 (5 bases). V was shortened by 5 bases and J by 7 bases, with 10 bases between the two germline ends. Germline loops: CDR1 SGHNT, CDR2 YYREEE (reference sequence). The CDR3 extends over 12 amino acids. The CDR3 bases are TGTGCCAGCAGGACCTCGGGGAATGAGCAGTTCTTC. Protein product: CASRTSGNEQFF.

V usage is TRBV5-1 and J usage is TRBJ2-7, with D perhaps matching TRBD2 (6 bases). From germline, CDR1 is SGHRS and CDR2 YFSETQ. CDR3 length: 16 amino acids. V gave up 4 bases and J gave up 2 bases, with 19 bases separating them. The CDR3 DNA reads TGCGCCAGCAGCGGGGCGTGGGAGGCGGAGACCTACGAGCAGTACTTC. Its translation is CASSGAWEAETYEQYF. Full variable domain (missing parts from reference TRBV5-1 and TRBJ2-7): KAGVTQTPRYLIKTRGQQVTLSCSPISGHRSVSWYQQTPGQGLQFLFEYFSETQRNKGNFPGRFSGRQFSNSRSEMNVSTLELGDSALYLCASSGAWEAETYEQYFGPGTRLTVT.

The chain employs TRBV7-2 and TRBJ1-2; weak D call: TRBD1 (5 bases). Germline assignment: CDR1 SGHTA and CDR2 FQGNSA. The CDR3 consists of 15 residues. V lost 1 base, J lost 0 bases, and 9 bases lay in between. CDR3 residues: CASSLESGPNYGYTF. CDR3 nucleotide sequence: TGTGCCAGCAGCTTAGAATCAGGGCCTAACTATGGCTACACCTTC.

The gene calls are TRBV7-2 and TRBJ2-1; a weak D match, TRBD2 (7 bases). The V gene lost 1 base and the J gene lost 2 bases, with 12 bases spanning the gap. The CDR3 loop spans 16 amino acids. The germline gives CDR1 SGHTA, CDR2 FQGNSA. The CDR3 protein is CASSLGGGGPYNEQFF. CDR3 coding DNA: TGTGCCAGCAGCTTAGGGGGCGGGGGCCCCTACAATGAGCAGTTCTTC.

The chain employs TRBV5-1 and TRBJ2-1; 10 bases are a match to TRBD1. The CDR3 has 16 amino acids. V trimming: 1 base; J trimming: 7 bases; junction bases outside the gene matches: 8. CDR1 is SGHRS and CDR2 is YFSETQ in the germline V gene. The CDR3 sequence: CASSLSRQGAENEQFF. The CDR3 DNA reads TGCGCCAGCAGCTTGTCTCGACAGGGGGCGGAAAATGAGCAGTTCTTC.

The chain employs TRBV6-1 and TRBJ2-2; 10 positions agree with TRBD2. Per germline, CDR1 MNHNS and CDR2 SASEGT. This CDR3 is built from 19 residues. V lost 3 bases, J lost 4 bases, and 14 bases stayed unmatched. The CDR3 loop reads CASSDLGPSGRARTGELFF. CDR3 DNA sequence: TGTGCCAGCAGTGATCTCGGGCCGAGCGGGAGGGCCCGCACCGGGGAGCTGTTTTTT.

This clone appeared a few times. This chain uses TRBV30 with TRBJ1-4; D unclear. Trimming took 0 bases from V and 4 from J, leaving 9 bases between them. The CDR3 is 14 amino acids. In germline, CDR1 is GTSNPN, CDR2 SVGIG (reference sequence). CDR3 sequence reads: CAWSVRDLNEKLFF. CDR3 nucleotides: TGTGCCTGGAGTGTAAGAGATCTTAATGAAAAACTGTTTTTT.

The chain joins TRBV11-2 to TRBJ2-2, with 12 positions matching TRBD2. V dropped 3 bases and J dropped 7; count of bases not matched to a gene: 6. Germline V CDR1 and CDR2: SGHAT, FQNNGV. There are 16 residues in the CDR3. CDR3 sequence reads: CASSFPTSGRIGELFF. In DNA form, the CDR3 reads TGTGCCAGCAGCTTCCCGACTAGCGGGAGAATCGGGGAGCTGTTTTTT.

This chain joins TRBV5-1 and TRBJ2-1; TRBD2 agrees at 9 bases. V lost 4 bases, J lost 4 bases, and 6 bases stayed unmatched. The CDR3 has 15 residues. Germline V gene data show CDR1 as SGHRS and CDR2 as YFSETQ. The CDR3 region is CASSLGLARYNEQFF. The CDR3 DNA reads as TGCGCCAGCAGCCTCGGACTAGCGAGATACAATGAGCAGTTCTTC.

The J gene is TRBJ1-6, the V gene TRBV5-1, with D unresolved. The germline V and J ends were trimmed by 1 base and 5 bases, with 10 bases remaining between them. This CDR3 has 15 amino acids. CDR1 is SGHRS and CDR2 is YFSETQ in the germline V gene. CDR3 nucleotides: TGCGCCAGCAGCTTGACAGCCACCAATAATTCACCCCTCCACTTT. Encoded protein: CASSLTATNNSPLHF.

This clone appeared a few times. The V call is TRBV6-6, the J call TRBJ2-7; D is unresolved. The ends were cut back, 2 bases at V and 1 base at J, with 9 bases in the middle. Germline V CDR1 and CDR2: MNHNY, SVGAGI (reference sequence). The CDR3 sequence is 14 residues long. The CDR3 reads CASSYEGDSYEQYF. DNA for the CDR3: TGTGCCAGCAGTTACGAAGGAGATTCCTACGAGCAGTACTTC.

The chain carries TRBV27 and TRBJ2-2; no firm D call. The CDR3 spans 14 residues. The germline V gene encodes CDR1 MNHEY and CDR2 SMNVEV (reference sequence). The V end was cut by 2 bases, the J end by 4 bases, with 8 bases between. CDR3: CASSLGLLTGELFF. The CDR3 region has the DNA TGTGCCAGCAGTTTAGGGCTACTCACCGGGGAGCTGTTTTTT.

This clone was found once. The genes are TRBV16 and TRBJ1-5; D is undetermined. The CDR3 has 17 residues. Trimming cost V 2 bases and J 2 bases, with 16 bases left between them. Germline V lookup: CDR1 KGHSY, CDR2 FQNENV. The chain's CDR3 is CASSQITPGFGNQPQHF. The CDR3, as DNA: TGTGCCAGCAGCCAAATTACTCCGGGGTTTGGCAATCAGCCCCAGCATTTT.